These T cell receptor beta chains were read from a single sample in a study of OX40 agonist ivuxolimab in advanced cancers. TCRdb keeps only in-frame clones here, not all; method: immunoSEQ multiplex PCR. The sample carries about 48,000 clones, roughly 86% recorded once. Material: CD4+ or CD8+ T cells sorted from blood, obtained in a trial of the OX40 agonist ivuxolimab. The receptors shown here come from an adult with an advanced solid tumor such as melanoma, head and neck, liver or kidney cancer. Each CDR3 is given with its conserved first and last residue. D genes are given only for firm matches. For some rows the clone size is stated as once, few or many, or as a class when expanded; others skip it.

j_call	d_call	v_call	clone_size	cdr3_nt	cdr3_aa
TRBJ2-3	NA	TRBV14	NA	TGTGCCAGCAGCCAAGTCGGGGACACCTACACAGATACGCAGTATTTT	CASSQVGDTYTDTQYF
TRBJ1-2	NA	TRBV19	once	TGTGCCAGTAGCCACAGGGTTGACTATGGCTACACCTTC	CASSHRVDYGYTF
TRBJ1-3	NA	TRBV2	NA	TGTGCCAGCAGCGCTCAGGGGACTGGAAACACCATATATTTT	CASSAQGTGNTIYF
TRBJ2-3	NA	TRBV7-2	NA	TGTGCCAGCAGGGGGCCTAGCACAGATACGCAGTATTTT	CASRGPSTDTQYF
TRBJ1-1	NA	TRBV5-1	NA	TGCGCCAGCAGCCCCCAAGTGGGGACTGAAGCTTTCTTT	CASSPQVGTEAFF
TRBJ2-5	NA	TRBV20-1	NA	TGCAGTGCCCAAGACAGGAACCAGTACTTC	CSAQDRNQYF
TRBJ1-5	NA	TRBV30	NA	TGTGCCTGGAGTGTAGCAGGAACAGGCCAGCCCCAGCATTTT	CAWSVAGTGQPQHF
TRBJ2-7	TRBD2	TRBV5-4	NA	TGTGCCAGCAGTCTAGCGGGGGCCAGGGACGAGCAGTACTTC	CASSLAGARDEQYF
TRBJ1-2	NA	TRBV9	NA	TGTGCCAGCAGCGTAGGAGGTAATCAAGCCTATGGCTACACCTTC	CASSVGGNQAYGYTF
TRBJ2-7	NA	TRBV6-1	NA	TGTGCCAGCAGTGAACATGGGGGGCCGTCCTACGAGCAGTACTTC	CASSEHGGPSYEQYF
TRBJ1-3	NA	TRBV10-3	NA	TGTGCCATCAGCGAAGTTGGTAGAAACACCATATATTTT	CAISEVGRNTIYF
TRBJ2-3	TRBD2	TRBV6-1	NA	TGTGCCAGCAGTGAAGGGGTCGGGAGGGCCACAGATACGCAGTATTTT	CASSEGVGRATDTQYF
TRBJ1-6	NA	TRBV7-9	once	TGTGCCAGCAGCTTATGGGACACCGGGAATTCACCCCTCCACTTT	CASSLWDTGNSPLHF
TRBJ1-2	NA	TRBV28	NA	TGTGCCAGCAGGCCTTCATTGGACTATGGCTACACCTTC	CASRPSLDYGYTF
TRBJ2-1	TRBD2	TRBV7-9	once	TGTGCCACGCAACGGGGACTAGCGGGGGACAATGAGCAGTTCTTC	CATQRGLAGDNEQFF
TRBJ2-7	NA	TRBV7-9	few	TGTGCCAGCAGCTTAACCGTAGACGAGCAGTACTTC	CASSLTVDEQYF
TRBJ2-3	TRBD2	TRBV11-2	NA	TGTGCCAGCAGCTCCAAACTAGCGGGGACAGATACGCAGTATTTT	CASSSKLAGTDTQYF
TRBJ1-2	NA	TRBV12-5	NA	TGTGCTAGTGGTTTGGTACTTACCTCTGGCGGGACATCCGTTTATGGCTACACCTTC	CASGLVLTSGGTSVYGYTF
TRBJ1-5	NA	TRBV19	NA	TGTGCCAGTAGTATTGCGGGTAGCAATCAGCCCCAGCATTTT	CASSIAGSNQPQHF
TRBJ2-7	NA	TRBV27	NA	TGTGCCAGCAGTTTTCGGGACTCAGACTACGAGCAGTACTTC	CASSFRDSDYEQYF
TRBJ2-3	TRBD1	TRBV18	NA	TGTGCCAGCTCACGGTCGACAGGGGACGCAGATACGCAGTATTTT	CASSRSTGDADTQYF
TRBJ2-7	TRBD1	TRBV10-3	NA	TGTGCCATCAGCCGGACAGGGGGCTTCGACGAGCAGTACTTC	CAISRTGGFDEQYF
TRBJ1-5	TRBD1	TRBV6-1	NA	TGTGCCAGCAGTCCGGACAGGGGAAATGGTCAGCCCCAGCATTTT	CASSPDRGNGQPQHF
TRBJ1-6	TRBD1	TRBV2	few	TGTGCCAGCAGGAACCCTACAGGGGACGATAATTCACCCCTCCACTTT	CASRNPTGDDNSPLHF
TRBJ1-1	NA	TRBV7-3	once	TGTGCCAGCAGCCCGGGACAGAACACTGAAGCTTTCTTT	CASSPGQNTEAFF
TRBJ2-7	NA	TRBV7-3	NA	TGTGCCAGCAGCGCCGGGTACCGCTACGAGCAGTACTTC	CASSAGYRYEQYF
TRBJ2-3	TRBD2	TRBV7-9	once	TGTGCCAGCAGCTCGAGCGGGAGGGCCGGAGATACGCAGTATTTT	CASSSSGRAGDTQYF
TRBJ2-3	NA	TRBV25-1	few	TGTGCCAGCAGTGGCAGCACAGATACGCAGTATTTT	CASSGSTDTQYF
TRBJ1-2	NA	TRBV7-2	NA	TGTGCCAGCAGCTTAGACAGGGCTGCGGGCTACACCTTC	CASSLDRAAGYTF
TRBJ1-1	TRBD1	TRBV19	NA	TGTGCCAGTTTGGGGAATACCAGGGGGCCTTACACTGAAGCTTTCTTT	CASLGNTRGPYTEAFF
TRBJ2-7	NA	TRBV25-1	NA	TGTGCCAGCAGTGAATTAGGGGGTCGGGGCTCCTACGAGCAGTACTTC	CASSELGGRGSYEQYF
TRBJ2-7	NA	TRBV7-2	NA	TGTGCCAGCAGCTCCGGGTCGAGCTCCTACGAGCAGTACTTC	CASSSGSSSYEQYF
TRBJ1-2	TRBD1	TRBV4-1	NA	TGCGCCAGCAGCCTGAATCTCGGGACAGGACTCAACTATGGCTACACCTTC	CASSLNLGTGLNYGYTF
TRBJ1-1	TRBD1	TRBV5-1	NA	TGCGCCAGCAGACCGACAGGGGTGGACACTGAAGCTTTCTTT	CASRPTGVDTEAFF
TRBJ1-5	NA	TRBV2	few	TGTGCCAGCAGTCCTTTGGATTATAGCAATCAGCCCCAGCATTTT	CASSPLDYSNQPQHF
TRBJ2-3	TRBD2	TRBV11-3	NA	TGTGCCAGCAGCTTAACTAGCGGGAGCACAGATACGCAGTATTTT	CASSLTSGSTDTQYF
TRBJ1-1	NA	TRBV5-1	NA	TGCGCCAGCAGCGTGGGCCTCGGGGGGAGCGACACTGAAGCTTTCTTT	CASSVGLGGSDTEAFF
TRBJ2-3	TRBD2	TRBV5-1	NA	TGCGCCAGCAGCTACCTAGCGGCTAGCACAGATACGCAGTATTTT	CASSYLAASTDTQYF
TRBJ2-3	NA	TRBV9	NA	TGTGCCAGCAGCGTAGGGACCTCAGATACGCAGTATTTT	CASSVGTSDTQYF
TRBJ1-1	NA	TRBV21-1	NA	TGTGCCAGCAGCAAAGAAGTCGAAGCTTTCTTT	CASSKEVEAFF
TRBJ1-4	TRBD1	TRBV30	NA	TGTGCCTGGAGCGGCAGGGGGAATGAAAAACTGTTTTTT	CAWSGRGNEKLFF
TRBJ2-5	NA	TRBV2	NA	TGTGCCAGCAGTGTTTCTAGAGAGACCCAGTACTTC	CASSVSRETQYF
TRBJ2-7	TRBD1	TRBV5-1	few	TGCGCCAGCAGCTTGGGAGACAGGGACGAGCAGTACTTC	CASSLGDRDEQYF